At least ten counts were recorded for the clone carrying this TCR beta chain. Its antigen is still unknown. This sample stems from a study of Graves' ophthalmopathy and Graves' hyperthyroidism. Germline V gene sequence: CDR1 ENHRY, CDR2 SYGVKD. This CDR3 is 16 amino acids long. With 0 bases removed from V and 2 bases from J, the gap between germline ends came to 11 bases. Scientists amplified the TCR beta CDR3 regions from RNA transcripts. HTBI primers served in a first-round RT-PCR, which a second-round multiplex PCR followed. TCRdb reprocessed the multiplex PCR reads with MiXCR, giving one entry per CDR3 protein. This sample yields under 350,000 distinct CDR3 sequences, of which roughly 16% are seen a single time; approximately 13% belongs to the top ten. General study points: Between ophthalmopathy and stable hyperthyroidism, a 13-signature model drew a separation with roughly 85% sensitivity and roughly 78% specificity.

The gene calls are TRBV10-3 and TRBJ1-5, with D possibly TRBD1 on 6 matching bases. The sample was peripheral blood. The clonotype originates from an adult man with Graves' ophthalmopathy. The CDR3 bases are TGTGCCATCAGTGAGTCGAGGGCAGGGGGCAATCAGCCCCAGCATTTT. Residues: CAISESRAGGNQPQHF.